This T cell receptor beta chain was captured in a study of identical twins listed by TCRdb under 2016. In the study overall: TCR alpha and beta repertoires from monozygotic twins, unrelated adults of various ages and cord blood were deep-sequenced to test whether fetal clonotypes persist. To rule out contamination, the twin experiments were replicated at different times with different library preparation protocols.

Only healthy Caucasian donors were included. The twin cohort comprised three pairs of female monozygotic twins, all aged roughly 18 to 30 years. Positive isolation kits from Invitrogen were used to isolate CD4+ and CD8+ T cell populations. As regards this clonotype: Its antigen remains undetermined. Within one base of it there is no much larger clone, and no base qualities were kept.

The library came from 5' RACE. For sequencing, an Illumina HiSeq 2000 was employed. Template switching introduced a universal primer binding site; the final cDNA contained a unique molecular identifier, enabling accurate counting of TCR cDNA molecules. Specific primers in the conserved constant-segment region were used to synthesize first-strand cDNA for the TCR alpha and beta chains. To control for contamination, each cDNA library was double barcoded with a SMART-Mk sample barcode plus Illumina barcodes. TruSeq adapter sequences and Illumina sample barcodes were added in two successive PCR steps. TCR alpha and beta cDNA libraries were sequenced on the Illumina HiSeq platform with custom primers. The authors' pipeline ran thus. Raw reads were processed with MiGEC to extract unique molecular identifiers, and MiXCR was used to determine CDR3 positions. For each individual, recombination models were inferred using an EM algorithm with the repgenHMM and IGoR tools. Shared clonotypes were analyzed with the tcR package in R, and sharing was normalized by the product of cloneset sizes. To study raw recombination without the effects of thymic and clonal selection, out-of-frame nonproductive sequences were analyzed. TCRdb's own reprocessing of the public reads used fastp at Q25 and MiXCR and kept productive beta chains. Entries are consolidated by CDR3 protein sequence, retaining the most common genes and DNA. The V and J calls were determined by TCRdb, not by the authors. Here the sample has approximately 210,000 distinct CDR3 sequences; about 16% occur a single time. The leading ten clones occupy over 35% of the sample.

V is pruned by 6 bases and J by 4 bases, leaving 10 bases of the junction without a gene match. From a lookup of the germline V gene (reference sequence), CDR1 and CDR2 are DFQATT and SNEGSKA. The CDR3, cysteine through phenylalanine, is 15 amino acids long. CDR3 DNA only is kept here, 45 bases in frame from base 1. The research as a whole found: Excess twin sharing in beta out-of-frame sequences was weaker because fewer shared sequences lowered the signal-to-noise ratio. In monozygotic twins, out-of-frame TCR alpha sharing was systematically underestimated by recombination models, although the models agreed with sharing between unrelated individuals. Compared with coincidental sharing between unrelated individuals, out-of-frame TCR alpha sequences shared between twins had an excess of sequences with low generation probability. Invariant T cells such as MAIT and iNKT could partly confound zero-insertion analyses, though diverse VJ usage argued against this for most clonotypes. Abundant cord blood beta clonotypes carried fewer insertions; young adult naive repertoires showed a weaker similar trend, while memory repertoires showed none. Conclusions relied on cross-sectional statistical analysis, since the same donors could not be followed over many years.

These data were likewise used in another study, on T cells expressing NK-cell markers. The second study's authors report: Fewer than ten donors provided sorted CD3+CD56+NKG2C+, CD3+CD56+NKG2C- and CD3+CD56-NKG2C+ T-cell subsets, whose TCR beta-chain repertoires were profiled. Seven of the eight sequenced donors were HCMV-seropositive and one was HCMV-seronegative. To restrict sorting to alphabetaTCR-expressing T cells, an anti-gammadeltaTCR antibody was added in several experiments. In about 6 donors, the dominant CD3+CD56+NKG2C+ clonotypes were found to rank among the top 10 CD8+ clonotypes and to make up about 1.0-7.5% of CD8+ T cells. Those dominant clonotypes were again the most abundant among CD3+CD56-NKG2C+ cells in a few donors, at about 25-65%. It remained unclear whether the expanded NKG2C-expressing T cell clones were specific for HCMV antigens. The study sequenced eight donors, all healthy volunteers chosen at random: three men and five women. HCMV serostatus was determined by detecting HCMV-specific IgG in serum with a commercial ELISA kit. MIGEC was used to demultiplex reads and group the reads by UMI, and MiTCR was used to assemble and quantify clonotypes. To exclude erroneous sequences, any TCR cDNA sequence not supported by at least two reads was discarded. Downstream repertoire analysis used the tcR package, and clonotypes were matched across fractions by CDR3 nucleotide sequence plus V segment. VDJmatch was used to annotate antigen specificity against VDJdb, with one amino acid substitution in CDR3 permitted.

Sequencing was performed on CD8+ T cells sorted from blood. The rearrangement joined TRBV20-1 to TRBJ2-3; 10 nucleotides in the junction match TRBD2. The TCR originated in a woman aged 18-29 years in good health. The nucleotide sequence is given as TGCAGTGCAAAATGGCTAGCGGGAGCCCCAGATACGCAGTATTTT. Its product reads: CSAKWLAGAPDTQYF.